This TCR beta chain was identified during a study of T-cell memory formation after mild COVID-19. Across the study: Clusters of TCRs were largely donor specific. Study-wide points: Some SARS-CoV-2-responding clones were already detected in memory before infection.

TCRdb independently ran MiXCR on the 5' RACE reads; one entry per CDR3 protein. The sample holds just over 300,000 distinct CDR3 sequences, less than 20% seen once. Trimming removed 5 bases from V and 5 bases from J; junction bases left unmatched: 3. The CDR3 loop spans 12 amino acids. CDR1 and CDR2 (germline): SQVTM, ANQGSEA. For this clonotype: What it binds is unknown.

This chain connects TRBV29-1 to TRBJ1-1, with TRBD1 matching over 9 bases. The sequence derives from a man in his late teens or twenties who had mild COVID-19 (a few samples of this study predate the infection). Cell type and time point are not known. Material for sequencing was PBMCs or a T cell subset sorted from them (not recorded which). The CDR3 sequence is CSVPTGGTEAFF. As DNA, the CDR3 is TGCAGCGTTCCGACAGGGGGGACTGAAGCTTTCTTT.